Detailed here is one T cell receptor beta chain. This CDR3 region has 12 residues. Trimming took 3 bases from V and 6 from J; bases not matched to a gene: 2. Germline V gene data show CDR1 as DFQATT and CDR2 as SNEGSKA (reference sequence). TCRdb's copy holds only in-frame clones and misses some; the assay was immunoSEQ multiplex PCR. Of 90,000 to 150,000 clones in the sample, more than 85% are singletons; the top ten hold approximately 7.1%. These data are taken from a study of T cell responses to AZD1222 COVID-19 vaccine. J is TRBJ2-3 and V is TRBV20-1, with 8 bases aligning to TRBD1. The TCR comes from an adult who received the AZD1222 COVID-19 vaccine. This specimen was peripheral blood, taken 28 days after the second AZD1222 dose. The DNA of the CDR3 is TGCAGTGCTAGTCGACAGGGGGATACGCAGTATTTT. Residues: CSASRQGDTQYF.